The 19 T cell receptor beta chains reported below all come from one sample, sequenced in a study of identical twins. MiXCR was run by TCRdb on the 5' RACE reads, yielding one entry per CDR3 protein. The profile shows 550,000 to 800,000 distinct CDR3 sequences, less than 9% of them singletons. In addition, the sample was reused for a study of yellow fever vaccine responses in identical twins.

Input material: PBMCs. Receptors were obtained from a woman aged 18-29 years in good health.

The chain is built from TRBV4-1 and TRBJ2-5; no definite D call. This CDR3 is built from 17 residues. The V and J ends lost 1 base and 0 bases respectively, with 15 bases between them. In germline, CDR1 is MGHRA, CDR2 YSYEKL. The CDR3 here is CASSQVVVRQYQETQYF. The CDR3 DNA is TGCGCCAGCAGCCAAGTCGTGGTGCGTCAGTACCAAGAGACCCAGTACTTC.

The chain combines TRBV6-1 with TRBJ2-7; TRBD1 matches 7 bases. This CDR3 spans 14 amino acids. After removal of 5 bases from V and 2 bases from J, the junction contained 6 bases not matched to a gene. Germline V gene sequence: CDR1 MNHNS, CDR2 SASEGT. The CDR3 DNA is TGTGCCAGCAGTCAACAGGGGCCTACCTACGAGCAGTACTTC. Its translation: CASSQQGPTYEQYF.

The V gene is TRBV18, the J gene TRBJ2-3; no firm D call. V lost 0 bases and J lost 1, with 5 bases in between. The CDR3 extends over 14 amino acids. CDR1 and CDR2 (germline): KGHSH, LQKENI. CDR3 amino acids: CASSPPYGTDTQYF. The CDR3, as DNA: TGTGCCAGCTCACCACCGTACGGCACAGATACGCAGTATTTT.

This clonotype was seen only a few times. The chain combines TRBV27 with TRBJ2-5; 9 bases align to TRBD1. The germline gives CDR1 MNHEY, CDR2 SMNVEV (reference sequence). This CDR3 has 15 amino acids. V lost 8 bases to trimming and J lost 4 bases; unmatched junction nucleotides: 11. CDR3 bases: TGTGCCAGCCTACCGACAGGGGGTGACGGAGAGACCCAGTACTTC. This codes for CASLPTGGDGETQYF.

This clonotype was observed at least ten times. J is TRBJ1-5 and V is TRBV6-1, with a tentative D call TRBD1 (5 bases). The V gene's germline CDR1 is MNHNS and CDR2 SASEGT. V was cut by 2 bases and J by 1 base, with 9 bases left in between. The CDR3 sequence is 15 residues long. The DNA of the CDR3 is TGTGCCAGCAGTGAACGGGGCGCGAGCAATCAGCCCCAGCATTTT. Amino acid sequence: CASSERGASNQPQHF.

The V and J genes are TRBV7-3 and TRBJ2-3, with 9 bases lining up with TRBD2. Germline V gives CDR1 SGHTA, CDR2 FQGTGA. With 0 bases clipped from V and 0 bases from J, the junction kept 7 bases outside the gene matches. CDR3 length equals 18 residues. The CDR3 sequence is CASSLTAAAGGSTDTQYF. DNA of the CDR3: TGTGCCAGCAGCTTAACGGCAGCAGCGGGAGGAAGCACAGATACGCAGTATTTT.

The V call is TRBV25-1, the J call TRBJ1-6, with D unclear. Trimming took 7 bases from V and 8 from J, leaving 15 bases between them. The CDR3 loop spans 14 amino acids. CDR1 MGHDK and CDR2 SYGVNS come from the germline V gene. The CDR3 sequence: CASTPSGIDSPLHF. The CDR3 DNA follows: TGTGCCAGCACCCCGTCCGGGATTGATTCACCCCTCCACTTT.

Many counts were recorded for this clonotype. The chain links TRBV29-1 to TRBJ1-1; no clear D. V was shortened by 4 bases and J by 5 bases, with 8 bases between the two germline ends. Germline CDR1 is SQVTM and CDR2 is ANQGSEA. The CDR3 has 11 amino acids. CDR3 nucleotides: TGCAGCGTTGGAGTAGGGACTGAAGCTTTCTTT. As protein: CSVGVGTEAFF.

The sample holds a few counts of this clonotype. The chain is built from TRBV2 and TRBJ2-5; D tentatively fits TRBD1 or TRBD2 (5 bases each). The CDR3 loop spans 11 amino acids. The V and J ends lost 9 bases and 5 bases respectively, with 10 bases between them. CDR1 and CDR2 from the germline V gene are SNHLY and FYNNEI. Written as DNA, the CDR3 is TGTGCCAGTCTCGAGGGGGAGACCCAGTACTTC. It is translated as CASLEGETQYF.

This clonotype was observed a few times. This chain joins TRBV24-1 and TRBJ2-1; 8 positions match TRBD1. Germline-derived CDR1 and CDR2 are KGHDR and SFDVKD. The J segment lost 4 bases and the V segment lost 10 bases, leaving 2 bases of the junction unmatched. This CDR3 is built from 12 residues. The CDR3 region is CATGQDYNEQFF. The CDR3 DNA follows: TGTGCCACGGGACAGGATTACAATGAGCAGTTCTTC.

The sample holds many counts of this clonotype. The chain joins TRBV7-8 to TRBJ1-4; unclear D gene. The CDR3 is 18 residues long. Deletions cut 1 base from V and 2 bases from J, with 17 bases between. Germline values: CDR1 SGHVS, CDR2 FQNEAQ. CDR3 DNA: TGTGCCAGCAGCTTAGAACGATCCGGGGATATCACTAATGAAAAACTGTTTTTT. The encoded protein is CASSLERSGDITNEKLFF.

This clonotype was seen only a few times. V gene TRBV6-1 combines with J gene TRBJ2-2; D unclear. The V gene's germline CDR1 is MNHNS and CDR2 SASEGT. Trimming removed 6 bases from V and 6 bases from J, with 11 bases in between. This CDR3 is built from 13 residues. The CDR3 nucleotides read TGTGCCAGCAGAGGCCCTAACCCCGGGGAGCTGTTTTTT. Amino acids: CASRGPNPGELFF.

The rearrangement links TRBV10-3 to TRBJ2-1; 13 bases are shared with TRBD2. CDR1 and CDR2 from the germline V gene are ENHRY and SYGVKD. CDR3 length: 15 residues. J gave up 8 bases and V 4 bases, and 5 bases lay outside the gene matches. The CDR3 DNA follows: TGTGCCATCAGTGGGACTAGCGGGGGATCTCATGAGCAGTTCTTC. It yields the protein CAISGTSGGSHEQFF.

This clonotype was counted a few times. This chain joins TRBV20-1 and TRBJ2-4, with D tentatively TRBD1 or TRBD2 (6 bases each). The V and J ends lost 6 bases and 7 bases respectively, with 16 bases between them. Per the germline V gene, CDR1 is DFQATT and CDR2 is SNEGSKA (reference sequence). The CDR3 consists of 13 residues. The CDR3 is CSAPQQGRNIQYF. CDR3 bases: TGCAGTGCCCCACAGCAGGGGAGGAACATTCAGTACTTC.

In this sample, this clonotype turned up many times. Because it lacks the conserved phenylalanine or tryptophan at the end, this CDR3 is likely a read error. The limits of the CDR3 on the DNA are not certain, so only TCRdb's listed CDR3 is given. The genes are TRBV29-1 and TRBJ2-3; the listed D gene, TRBD1, was not tested against the DNA. From germline, CDR1 is SQVTM and CDR2 ANQGSEA. Inclusive of both ends, the CDR3 amounts to 9 amino acids. CDR3: CSVDEGQVG.

This clonotype appeared many times. The chain recombines TRBV28 with TRBJ2-3; tentatively, D is TRBD2 (5 bases). This CDR3 contains 16 residues. V dropped 2 bases and J dropped 8 bases, with 20 bases sitting between them. Germline CDR1 reads MDHEN; CDR2 reads SYDVKM. CDR3 DNA: TGTGCCAGCAGTTTAGGGCAGACTATCTTTTTGAGTACGCAGTATTTT. As protein: CASSLGQTIFLSTQYF.

This clonotype was found many times. The gene calls are TRBV7-9 and TRBJ2-5; D could derive from TRBD1 or TRBD2 (6 bases each). Germline V gene sequence: CDR1 SEHNR, CDR2 FQNEAQ (reference sequence). Trimming removed 5 bases at V and 2 bases at J, with 9 bases between. The CDR3 spans 13 residues. This CDR3 reads CASSRRGQETQYF. CDR3 DNA: TGTGCCAGCAGCCGGAGGGGGCAAGAGACCCAGTACTTC.

This clonotype was detected ten times or more. The chain has TRBV20-1 and TRBJ1-6, with 8 nucleotides matching TRBD1. Trimming cost V 0 bases and J 7 bases; bases outside gene matches: 11. The CDR3 extends over 17 amino acids. Looked up from germline, CDR1 is DFQATT and CDR2 is SNEGSKA (reference sequence). CDR3 sequence (DNA): TGCAGTGCTAGAGATATCCAGGGGGCTTCGGGGAATTCACCCCTCCACTTT. The encoded protein is CSARDIQGASGNSPLHF.

This clonotype occurred many times. V gene TRBV3-1 combines with J gene TRBJ2-3, with D uncertain. Germline CDR1 is LGHDT and CDR2 is YNNKEL (reference sequence). Trimming left V 1 base short and J 5 bases short, with 4 bases between. The CDR3 is 12 amino acids. The DNA of the CDR3 is TGTGCCAGCAGCCAAGTTAGAGATACGCAGTATTTT. It codes for CASSQVRDTQYF.